The 15 T cell receptor beta chains given below trace back to one sample, sequenced in a study of blood T cells in healthy people across ages. Alongside a J-beta primer mix, a sample-barcoded 5' primer served in a second PCR lasting about 7 to 11 cycles. A single record per CDR3 protein comes from TCRdb applying MiXCR to the 5' RACE reads. The sample lists fewer than 1 million distinct CDR3 sequences, 40% to 50% occurring once. The sample consisted of blood. The receptors were sampled from a man aged 60-69 years in good health.

This chain uses TRBV10-3 with TRBJ2-7, with TRBD2 identical over 10 bases. The germline gives CDR1 ENHRY, CDR2 SYGVKD. This CDR3 region has 16 residues. The junction had 4 bases not matched to a gene; V was cut back by 2 bases and J by 0 bases. The CDR3 region is CAISEPASGGSYEQYF. CDR3 DNA: TGTGCCATCAGTGAGCCCGCTAGCGGGGGCTCCTACGAGCAGTACTTC.

This clonotype was detected many times. This chain joins TRBV9 and TRBJ2-1; D may correspond to TRBD1 or TRBD2 (5 bases each). The CDR3 spans 15 residues. V lost 0 bases to trimming and J lost 8 bases, with 15 bases between them. Germline CDR1 reads SGDLS; CDR2 reads YYNGEE. CDR3: CASSVDGTPGDEQFF. The CDR3 DNA reads as TGTGCCAGCAGCGTAGATGGGACGCCCGGCGATGAGCAGTTCTTC.

The chain combines TRBV3-1 with TRBJ1-2, with D possibly being TRBD1 (5 bases). This CDR3 has 15 amino acids. Germline lookup yields CDR1 LGHDT and CDR2 YNNKEL (reference sequence). V lost 0 bases and J lost 3, with 11 bases in between. The CDR3 sequence: CASSQDVQGYYGYTF. Here the CDR3 DNA reads TGTGCCAGCAGCCAAGATGTCCAGGGCTACTATGGCTACACCTTC.

This clonotype came up once. This rearrangement joins TRBV18 to TRBJ1-3; D is perhaps TRBD1 (6 bases). Trimming took off 8 bases at V and 0 bases at J, with 17 bases between the two ends. The V gene's germline CDR1 is KGHSH and CDR2 LQKENI. The CDR3 runs 16 residues. The CDR3 DNA follows: TGTGCCAGCCTTCAGGGGACTCTACTCTCTGGAAACACCATATATTTT. Translating gives CASLQGTLLSGNTIYF.

This clonotype was counted a few times. The chain is built from TRBV12-3 or TRBV12-4 and TRBJ2-1, with 7 bases matching TRBD1. After removal of 1 base from V and 7 bases from J, the junction contained 10 bases not matched to a gene. There are 16 residues in the CDR3. The CDR3 spells CASSLDRQGSLNEQFF. CDR3 sequence (DNA): TGTGCCAGCAGTTTAGACCGACAGGGAAGCCTAAATGAGCAGTTCTTC.

The chain has TRBV15 and TRBJ2-4; D might be TRBD2 (5 bases). The J call could be wrong; TRBJ2-7 is a better fit for the DNA end. The CDR3 has 15 residues. CDR1 LNHNV and CDR2 YYDKDF come from the germline V gene (reference sequence). The CDR3 sequence is CATSRGSVASYEQYF. The CDR3 DNA sequence: TGTGCCACCAGCAGAGGTAGCGTAGCCTCCTACGAGCAGTACTTC.

This clonotype was seen a few times. The chain is built from TRBV12-3 or TRBV12-4 and TRBJ1-2; 7 bases map to TRBD1. This CDR3 comprises 14 residues. The ends lost 5 bases at V and 8 bases at J; junction bases unmatched: 11. The CDR3 here is CASSGDSHGRGYTF. The CDR3 bases are TGTGCCAGCAGTGGGGACAGTCACGGTCGAGGCTACACCTTC.

CDR3 DNA: TGTGCCAGCAGTGGGCTAGCGGGGGGGTTTGAGCAGTTCTTC. Its protein product is CASSGLAGGFEQFF. The rearrangement links TRBV2 to TRBJ2-1; 12 bases are shared with TRBD2. The CDR3 length is 14 residues. Germline CDR1 SNHLY, CDR2 FYNNEI. The V segment lost 4 bases and the J segment 9 bases; nucleotides outside the gene matches: 4.

This chain links TRBV29-1 with TRBJ1-1; D ambiguous. Deletions cut 2 bases from V and 0 bases from J, with 7 bases between. The germline gives CDR1 SQVTM, CDR2 ANQGSEA. This CDR3 region has 13 residues. The CDR3 DNA reads TGCAGCGTTGAATTGAGCATGAACACTGAAGCTTTCTTT. It translates to CSVELSMNTEAFF. The whole variable domain, remainder taken from reference TRBV29-1 and TRBJ1-1, is SAVISQKPSRDICQRGTSLTIQCQVDSQVTMMFWYRQQPGQSLTLIATANQGSEATYESGFVIDKFPISRPNLTFSTLTVSNMSPEDSSIYLCSVELSMNTEAFFGQGTRLTVV.

The CDR3 spells CASSIYETATNTEAFF. CDR3 DNA sequence: TGTGCCAGCAGCATTTACGAGACAGCCACGAACACTGAAGCTTTCTTT. The chain joins TRBV6-1 to TRBJ1-1; tentative D call: TRBD1 (5 bases). In germline, CDR1 is MNHNS, CDR2 SASEGT. Trimming took off 6 bases at V and 1 base at J, with 18 bases between the two ends. The CDR3 is made up of 16 amino acids.

This sequence joins TRBV7-8 and TRBJ2-3; the match to TRBD2 covers 11 bases. The CDR3 runs 14 residues. J lost 6 bases, V lost 5 bases, and 4 bases had no gene match. CDR1 is SGHVS, CDR2 FQNEAQ, per germline. CDR3 amino acids: CASSPSGGMDTQYF. The CDR3, as DNA: TGTGCCAGCAGCCCTAGCGGGGGGATGGATACGCAGTATTTT. Variable domain in full (rest from reference TRBV7-8 and TRBJ2-3): GAGVSQSPRYKVAKRGQDVALRCDPISGHVSLFWYQQALGQGPEFLTYFQNEAQLDKSGLPSDRFFAERPEGSVSTLKIQRTQQEDSAVYLCASSPSGGMDTQYFGPGTRLTVL.

This chain connects TRBV2 to TRBJ2-1; 10 bases agree with TRBD1. V shed 5 bases and J 5 bases; nucleotides not matched to a gene: 9. The CDR3 spans 16 residues. The germline gives CDR1 SNHLY, CDR2 FYNNEI. For the CDR3, the DNA is TGTGCCAGCAGTCTCCTCCGGGACAGGGGTCACAATGAGCAGTTCTTC. Translating it yields CASSLLRDRGHNEQFF.

This clonotype turned up a few times. V and J are TRBV20-1 and TRBJ2-3; 10 bases match TRBD2. There are 16 residues in the CDR3. Germline V CDR1 and CDR2: DFQATT, SNEGSKA (reference sequence). V shed 0 bases, J shed 8 bases, and the junction held 11 bases outside the gene matches. CDR3 loop: CSARDMASGGLGTQYF. CDR3 bases: TGCAGTGCTAGAGATATGGCTAGCGGGGGATTGGGTACGCAGTATTTT.

The CDR3 sequence: CASSVGRGATNEKLFF. In nucleotides, the CDR3 is TGTGCCAGCAGCGTTGGTAGGGGTGCAACTAATGAAAAACTGTTTTTT. The chain employs TRBV9 and TRBJ1-4; a possible D gene is TRBD1 (5 bases). In germline, CDR1 is SGDLS, CDR2 YYNGEE. This CDR3 contains 16 residues. Trimming left V 2 bases short and J 0 bases short, with 11 bases between.

The CDR3 DNA follows: TGTGCCAGCAGTTCATCGCACTCGGTCGGGACAGGCTACGAGCAGTACTTC. Translated: CASSSSHSVGTGYEQYF. The chain has TRBV6-2 or TRBV6-3 and TRBJ2-7; TRBD1 aligns across 8 bases. CDR1 MNHEY and CDR2 SVGEGT come from the germline V gene. With 4 bases clipped from V and 3 bases from J, the junction kept 14 bases outside the gene matches. The CDR3 runs to 17 residues.